This paragraph covers one T cell receptor beta chain sequence. The source of the sample is a study of cytomegalovirus exposure and HLA in healthy donors. Study information: Earlier results showed roughly 110 million unique TCR beta sequences derived from approximately 170 million T cells.

The CDR3 sequence is 16 residues long. Germline V CDR1 and CDR2: MGHRA, YSYEKL. Trimming cost V 2 bases and J 0 bases, with 13 bases left between them. 13 Jbeta primers and 60 Vbeta primers were used for the PCR. Libraries were prepared by immunoSEQ multiplex PCR; TCRdb keeps only in-frame clonotypes and omits some of them. The sample yields approximately 140,000 clones, approximately 80% seen once. Sequenced material: PBMCs. This receptor was taken from a middle-aged woman in good health and CMV-seropositive. The chain couples TRBV4-1 to TRBJ1-1; possible D gene TRBD1, 5 bases. For the CDR3, the DNA is TGCGCCAGCAGCCAAACCTCAGGGTGGGTGAACACTGAAGCTTTCTTT. Encoded protein: CASSQTSGWVNTEAFF.